These T cell receptor beta chains were read from a single sample in a study of blood T cell repertoires in COVID-19. TCRdb's copy holds only in-frame clones and misses some; the assay was immunoSEQ multiplex PCR. The table includes 200,000 to 250,000 clones, about 86% detected once. Sample: peripheral blood. The receptors stem from a man between 60 and 75 years old with acute or convalescent COVID-19. CDR3s include the opening cysteine and the closing phenylalanine or tryptophan. A D gene is named only where the DNA matches it firmly. Rows give clone size only sometimes, using once, few, many, or a class for an expanded clone.

v_gene	len	j_gene	d_gene	abundance	CDR3aa	CDR3nt
TRBV30	16	TRBJ1-3	-	-	CAWSVFRHDSGNTIYF	TGTGCCTGGAGTGTATTTCGACACGACTCTGGAAACACCATATATTTT
TRBV5-1	16	TRBJ1-3	-	once	CASSSTGPSSGNTIYF	TGCGCCAGCAGCTCAACAGGGCCCAGCTCTGGAAACACCATATATTTT
TRBV18	14	TRBJ1-3	-	-	CASSPGGGGNTIYF	TGTGCCAGCTCACCAGGGGGCGGTGGAAACACCATATATTTT
TRBV6-6	14	TRBJ2-7	-	-	CASSYGQNLYEQYF	TGTGCCAGCAGTTACGGACAGAACCTCTACGAGCAGTACTTC
TRBV7-9	14	TRBJ1-1	-	-	CASSPGLLNTEAFF	TGTGCCAGCAGCCCGGGACTTCTGAACACTGAAGCTTTCTTT
TRBV30	16	TRBJ2-1	TRBD2	-	CAWRGFGGRRYNEQFF	TGTGCCTGGCGGGGGTTTGGCGGGAGGAGATACAATGAGCAGTTCTTC
TRBV6-5	14	TRBJ2-7	-	-	CASSYSSGLSEQYF	TGTGCCAGCAGTTACTCATCGGGGTTAAGCGAGCAGTACTTC
TRBV6-6	16	TRBJ1-2	TRBD1	-	CASSTSAAGGFGGYTF	TGTGCCAGCTCTACCTCGGCGGCAGGGGGTTTTGGGGGCTACACCTTC
TRBV19	17	TRBJ1-5	TRBD1	-	CASSIRDRGRSNQPQHF	TGTGCCAGTAGTATCCGGGACAGGGGTCGAAGCAATCAGCCCCAGCATTTT
TRBV6-5	16	TRBJ1-2	TRBD1	few	CASSYSYRGLNYGYTF	TGTGCCAGCAGTTATTCTTACAGGGGGCTGAACTATGGCTACACCTTC
TRBV11-1	14	TRBJ1-6	-	-	CASSFDSNNSPLHF	TGTGCCAGCAGTTTCGACAGCAATAATTCACCCCTCCACTTT
TRBV29-1	14	TRBJ1-3	-	-	CSVFRTDSGNTIYF	TGCAGCGTGTTTAGGACAGACTCTGGAAACACCATATATTTT
TRBV2	13	TRBJ2-5	TRBD1	-	CASSGTGGETQYF	TGTGCCAGCAGTGGGACAGGAGGTGAGACCCAGTACTTC
TRBV30	14	TRBJ2-1	TRBD2	-	CAWRGLAGGNEQFF	TGTGCCTGGAGGGGACTAGCGGGAGGAAATGAGCAGTTCTTC
TRBV5-1	14	TRBJ1-1	TRBD1	-	CASSGQGWGTEAFF	TGCGCCAGCAGCGGACAGGGTTGGGGCACTGAAGCTTTCTTT
TRBV9	16	TRBJ2-7	TRBD2	-	CASSVHPLAGAYEQYF	TGTGCCAGCAGCGTCCACCCACTAGCGGGAGCGTACGAGCAGTACTTC
TRBV2	15	TRBJ1-6	-	-	CASSERSSYNSPLHF	TGTGCCAGCAGTGAAAGGAGCTCCTATAATTCACCCCTCCACTTT
TRBV7-2	17	TRBJ2-3	TRBD1	-	CASSLHGTGGKRDTQYF	TGTGCCAGCAGCCTACATGGGACAGGGGGAAAGAGAGATACGCAGTATTTT
TRBV6-5	12	TRBJ1-6	-	-	CASRETGRPLHF	TGTGCCAGCAGAGAGACAGGTCGACCCCTCCACTTT
TRBV5-1	14	TRBJ2-7	TRBD2	-	CASSPTSGRPEQYF	TGCGCCAGCAGCCCGACTAGCGGGAGACCCGAGCAGTACTTC
TRBV6-5	14	TRBJ1-6	-	-	CASSYQGSNSPLHF	TGTGCCAGCAGTTACCAGGGCTCCAATTCACCCCTCCACTTT
TRBV10-2	13	TRBJ2-2	-	-	CASGLANTGELFF	TGCGCCAGCGGCCTAGCGAACACCGGGGAGCTGTTTTTT
TRBV9	15	TRBJ1-6	TRBD1	-	CASSFRDRGNSPLHF	TGTGCCAGCAGCTTCCGGGACAGGGGAAATTCACCCCTCCACTTT
TRBV19	15	TRBJ2-1	TRBD2	-	CASSIPGTTYNEQFF	TGTGCCAGTAGTATCCCAGGGACTACATACAATGAGCAGTTCTTC
TRBV19	14	TRBJ2-1	TRBD2	-	CASSGTSGTGEEFF	TGTGCCAGTAGTGGGACTAGCGGGACGGGTGAGGAGTTCTTC
TRBV4-3	14	TRBJ2-1	-	-	CASSQETTYNEQFF	TGCGCCAGCAGCCAAGAGACTACCTACAATGAGCAGTTCTTC
TRBV5-1	16	TRBJ2-2	TRBD2	-	CASSPSGGQNTGELFF	TGCGCCAGCAGCCCGTCGGGAGGTCAGAACACCGGGGAGCTGTTTTTT
TRBV7-8	15	TRBJ1-4	-	once	CASTLEGNVNEKLFF	TGTGCCAGCACCCTAGAAGGAAACGTTAATGAAAAACTGTTTTTT
TRBV7-8	15	TRBJ1-2	-	many	CASSFTGNENYGYTF	TGTGCCAGCAGCTTCACCGGGAACGAGAACTATGGCTACACCTTC
TRBV6-1	15	TRBJ2-2	-	-	CASSELRGYTGELFF	TGTGCCAGCAGTGAATTAAGGGGATACACCGGGGAGCTGTTTTTT
TRBV7-8	13	TRBJ1-5	-	-	CASSLGEAQPQHF	TGTGCCAGCAGCTTAGGGGAGGCCCAGCCCCAGCATTTT
TRBV18	14	TRBJ1-1	-	-	CASSPQPSGTEAFF	TGTGCCAGCTCACCACAGCCCTCAGGCACTGAAGCTTTCTTT